This paragraph reports one TCR beta chain. From germline, CDR1 is LGHDT and CDR2 YNNKEL (reference sequence). Trimming at V came to 0 bases and at J to 4 bases, leaving 13 bases not matched to a gene. The CDR3 has 19 amino acids. Original data processing: Nucleated cell counts were estimated from reference gene primer amplification. Assay used: immunoSEQ multiplex PCR; TCRdb lists only in-frame clones, some missing. V, J and clone size are those of that table, while D and trimming were read from the DNA. The data contain approximately 220,000 clones, roughly 90% of them singletons. The data originate from a study of blood T cell repertoires in COVID-19. At the level of the study: There were acute and convalescent COVID-19 samples, and they came from the United States, Italy and Spain. T cells, B-cell-depleted T cells, or PBMCs provided the cDNA or gDNA that served as material.

Sequencing was performed on peripheral blood. The J gene is TRBJ2-3, the V gene TRBV3-1 (or the pseudogene TRBV3-2); 10 bases match TRBD2. This clonotype was obtained from a woman in her forties or fifties with acute or convalescent COVID-19. This chain's CDR3 is CASSQDRGAGGPFADTQYF. In nucleotides, the CDR3 is TGTGCCAGCAGCCAAGATCGGGGAGCGGGAGGGCCGTTCGCAGATACGCAGTATTTT.